A selection of T cell receptor beta chains follows, all from one sample in a study of blood T cell repertoires in COVID-19. Sequencing was performed with immunoSEQ multiplex PCR; in TCRdb, only in-frame clones are kept and a portion is missing. The sample contains just over 250,000 clones, more than 85% of which appear only once. Material: peripheral blood. These receptor sequences come from a person under 35 with COVID-19, enrolled during active disease. The CDR3 runs from the conserved cysteine through the conserved F or W. Each record gives: V gene, J gene, clone size, D gene, CDR3 DNA, CDR3 protein. A D gene is named only where the DNA matches it firmly. Size values are once, few and many counts, or a class for expanded clones, and some rows have none.

>TRBV9|TRBJ2-3|-|-
TGTGCCAGCAGCGTAGCTCCGCGGGAAGGGAGAGATACGCAGTATTTT
CASSVAPREGRDTQYF
>TRBV19|TRBJ1-5|-|TRBD1
TGTGCCAGTAGAACCGGGACAGGGAGCAATCAGCCCCAGCATTTT
CASRTGTGSNQPQHF
>TRBV27|TRBJ2-7|once|TRBD2
TGTGCCAGCAGTTTAGCAGCGGGAGTATACGAGCAGTACTTC
CASSLAAGVYEQYF
>TRBV11-2|TRBJ2-7|-|-
TGTGCCAGCAGCATAGTAGCGGCATCCTACGAGCAGTACTTC
CASSIVAASYEQYF
>TRBV2|TRBJ2-1|-|TRBD2
TGTGCCAGCAGCGTGACTAGCGGGGGTCTGGAGCAGTTCTTC
CASSVTSGGLEQFF
>TRBV3-1/TRBV3-2|TRBJ2-2|-|TRBD2
TGTGCCAGCAGCTACACTAGCGGGAGGACCGGGGAGCTGTTTTTT
CASSYTSGRTGELFF
>TRBV19|TRBJ1-5|-|-
TGTGCCAGTAGCGAGACTGCCAATCAGCCCCAGCATTTT
CASSETANQPQHF
>TRBV21-1|TRBJ2-7|-|-
TGTGCCAGCAGCAAAGGAACTAGCGGGAACGGTTCCTACGAGCAGTACTTC
CASSKGTSGNGSYEQYF
>TRBV2|TRBJ2-1|-|TRBD2
TGTGCCAGCCGACCGCTAGCGGAGGGAGCTCATGAGCAGTTCTTC
CASRPLAEGAHEQFF
>TRBV6-5|TRBJ2-2|-|-
TGTGCCAGCAGTTACCCCTTGACCGGGGAGCTGTTTTTT
CASSYPLTGELFF
>TRBV2|TRBJ2-1|-|TRBD2
TGTGCCAGCAGCGGGGGAGCGGGGAATGAGCAGTTCTTC
CASSGGAGNEQFF
>TRBV18|TRBJ1-4|-|TRBD1
TGTGCCAGCTCACCAGGGACAGAGCTTAATGAAAAACTGTTTTTT
CASSPGTELNEKLFF
>TRBV2|TRBJ2-3|-|-
TGTGCCAGCAGTGAAATGTTAGACACAGATACGCAGTATTTT
CASSEMLDTDTQYF
>TRBV4-1|TRBJ1-1|-|-
TGCGCCAGCAGCCAACAGTGGGGCCCAGAAGCTTTCTTT
CASSQQWGPEAFF
>TRBV6-5|TRBJ2-7|-|TRBD2
TGTGCCAGCCTGATGTGGGGGGGATCCTACGAGCAGTACTTC
CASLMWGGSYEQYF
>TRBV24-1|TRBJ2-5|-|-
TGTGCCACCAGTGATCTACAAGAGACCCAGTACTTC
CATSDLQETQYF
>TRBV28|TRBJ1-1|-|-
TGTGCCAGCAGTTCTTTCAGGTGGACTGAAGCTTTCTTT
CASSSFRWTEAFF
>TRBV7-2|TRBJ2-7|-|-
TGTGCCAGCAGCCTCGTAGCACAGGGCGACTACGAGCAGTACTTC
CASSLVAQGDYEQYF
>TRBV7-9|TRBJ1-5|once|-
TGTGCCAGCAGCAAGCCCCCAGGGTTCCACCAGCATTTT
CASSKPPGFHQHF
>TRBV14|TRBJ2-2|-|-
TGTGCCAGCCGACAGGTCACCGGGGAGCTGTTTTTT
CASRQVTGELFF
>TRBV4-1|TRBJ1-6|-|-
TGCGCCAGCAGCCAAGTACAGGGTGGAAATTCACCCCTCCACTTT
CASSQVQGGNSPLHF
>TRBV24-1|TRBJ2-1|once|-
TGTGCCACCAGTGACACCAACGGGGAAGGGCAGTTCTTC
CATSDTNGEGQFF
>TRBV13|TRBJ2-7|-|TRBD1
TGTGCCAGCAGCTTAAGACGACAGGGAGAGGACGAGCAGTACTTC
CASSLRRQGEDEQYF
>TRBV11-2|TRBJ2-3|-|-
TGTGCCAGCAGCTTAGTAGCATACACAGATACGCAGTATTTT
CASSLVAYTDTQYF
>TRBV28|TRBJ2-7|-|-
TGTGCCAGCAGTTTGACAGAGACCTCCTACGAGCAGTACTTC
CASSLTETSYEQYF
>TRBV7-4|TRBJ1-5|-|TRBD1
TGTGCCAGCAGCCAGACAAGACAGGGGGCGCGAATCTATCAGCCCCAGCATTTT
CASSQTRQGARIYQPQHF
>TRBV9|TRBJ2-7|-|TRBD2
TGTGCCAGCAGCGAGGGACTAGCGGAGACCTACGAGCAGTACTTC
CASSEGLAETYEQYF
>TRBV7-9|TRBJ2-2|-|TRBD2
TGTGCCAGCAGACCTCTAGCGGGAGACGGGGGGACCGGGGAGCTGTTTTTT
CASRPLAGDGGTGELFF
>TRBV4-1|TRBJ1-4|-|TRBD1
TGCGCCAGCAGCCCCCGAGACAGGGCGGGCGAAAAACTGTTTTTT
CASSPRDRAGEKLFF
>TRBV6-5|TRBJ2-7|-|TRBD2
TGTGCCAGCAGTTACTTGAGCGGGAGCGTCGAGCAGTACTTC
CASSYLSGSVEQYF
>TRBV2|TRBJ2-7|-|-
TGTGCCAGCAGTGGTGAGTTAGGGACTTACGAGCAGTACTTC
CASSGELGTYEQYF
>TRBV2|TRBJ1-6|-|-
TGTGCCAGCAGAACGGGGGGCTATAATTCACCCCTCCACTTT
CASRTGGYNSPLHF
>TRBV2|TRBJ1-5|-|-
TGTGCCAGCAGGAGAGACAGTCTCAATCAGCCCCAGCATTTT
CASRRDSLNQPQHF
>TRBV25-1|TRBJ2-2|few|TRBD2
TGTGCCAGCATAAGCGGGAGGGCCCCCGGGGAGCTGTTTTTT
CASISGRAPGELFF
>TRBV10-1|TRBJ2-1|once|-
TGCGCCAGCAGTGAGTCCGGTAGCGGTGATGAGCAGTTCTTC
CASSESGSGDEQFF
>TRBV12-5|TRBJ2-5|-|-
TGTGCTAGTGCCCACGGTAGCAAGACCCAGTACTTC
CASAHGSKTQYF
>TRBV19|TRBJ2-1|once|TRBD1
TGTGCCAGTAGTATAGGGACAGGGAGTTACAATGAGCAGTTCTTC
CASSIGTGSYNEQFF
>TRBV28|TRBJ2-7|-|TRBD1
TGTGCCAGCAGTTCGACAGGGGAAGTAGTCGAGCAGTACTTC
CASSSTGEVVEQYF
>TRBV10-3|TRBJ1-1|-|TRBD1
TGTGCCACCCTAGACAGGGGCCTAGGCACTGAAGCTTTCTTT
CATLDRGLGTEAFF
>TRBV7-9|TRBJ1-6|-|TRBD1
TGTGCCAGCAGCCGCGGGACAGCCGAGAGTTCACCCCTCCACTTT
CASSRGTAESSPLHF
>TRBV7-9|TRBJ2-3|-|TRBD2
TGTGCCAGCAGCTTACTCGCGGGAGGGAGCACAGATACGCAGTATTTT
CASSLLAGGSTDTQYF